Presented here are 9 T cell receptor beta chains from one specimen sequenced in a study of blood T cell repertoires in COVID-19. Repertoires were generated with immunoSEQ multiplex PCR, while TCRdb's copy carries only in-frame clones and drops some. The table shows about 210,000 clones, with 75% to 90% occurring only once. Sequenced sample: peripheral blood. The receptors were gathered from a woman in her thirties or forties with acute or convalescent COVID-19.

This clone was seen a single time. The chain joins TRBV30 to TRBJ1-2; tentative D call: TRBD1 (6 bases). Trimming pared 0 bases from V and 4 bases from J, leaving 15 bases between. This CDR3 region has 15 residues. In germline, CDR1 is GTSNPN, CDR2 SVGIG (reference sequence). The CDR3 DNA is TGTGCCTGGAGTGTATGGGGAGGGGGGAGCTATGGCTACACCTTC. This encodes CAWSVWGGGSYGYTF. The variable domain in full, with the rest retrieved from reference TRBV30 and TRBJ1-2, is SQTIHQWPATLVQPVGSPLSLECTVEGTSNPNLYWYRQAAGRGLQLLFYSVGIGQISSEVPQNLSASRPQDRQFILSSKKLLLSDSGFYLCAWSVWGGGSYGYTFGSGTRLTVV.

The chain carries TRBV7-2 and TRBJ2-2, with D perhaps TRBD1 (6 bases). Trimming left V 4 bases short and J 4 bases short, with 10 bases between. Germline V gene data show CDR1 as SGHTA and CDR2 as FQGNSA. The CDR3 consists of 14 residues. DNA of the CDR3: TGTGCCAGCAGCTCGCGAGGGGGCACCGGGGAGCTGTTTTTT. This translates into CASSSRGGTGELFF. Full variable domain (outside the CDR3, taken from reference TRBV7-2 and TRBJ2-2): GAGVSQSPSNKVTEKGKDVELRCDPISGHTALYWYRQSLGQGLEFLIYFQGNSAPDKSGLPSDRFSAERTGGSVSTLTIQRTQQEDSAVYLCASSSRGGTGELFFGEGSRLTVL.

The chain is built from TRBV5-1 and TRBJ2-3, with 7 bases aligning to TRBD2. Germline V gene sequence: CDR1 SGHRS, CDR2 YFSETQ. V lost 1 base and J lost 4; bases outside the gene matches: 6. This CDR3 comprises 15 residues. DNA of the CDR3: TGCGCCAGCAGCTTGAGGGAGGGGAGGGCAGATACGCAGTATTTT. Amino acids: CASSLREGRADTQYF.

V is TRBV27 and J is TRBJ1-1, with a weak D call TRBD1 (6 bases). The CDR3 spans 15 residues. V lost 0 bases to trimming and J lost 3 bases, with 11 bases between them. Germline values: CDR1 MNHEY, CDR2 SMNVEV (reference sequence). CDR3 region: CASSLSKGVHTEAFF. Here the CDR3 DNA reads TGTGCCAGCAGTTTATCGAAGGGGGTCCACACTGAAGCTTTCTTT.

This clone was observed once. CDR3 bases: TGTGCCAGCAGTTTTTCGGGGTCCGGGGAGCTGTTTTTT. Its protein product is CASSFSGSGELFF. V and J are TRBV12-3 or TRBV12-4 and TRBJ2-2, with a weak D call TRBD2 (5 bases). The CDR3 sequence is 13 residues long. The germline V and J ends were trimmed by 3 bases and 6 bases, with 8 bases remaining between them.

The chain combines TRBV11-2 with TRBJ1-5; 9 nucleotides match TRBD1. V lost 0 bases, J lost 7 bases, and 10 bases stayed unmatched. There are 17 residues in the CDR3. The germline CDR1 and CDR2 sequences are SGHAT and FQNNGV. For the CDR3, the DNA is TGTGCCAGCAGCTTAGATCTAGCAACAGGGGGCTTGCAGCCCCAGCATTTT. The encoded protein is CASSLDLATGGLQPQHF.

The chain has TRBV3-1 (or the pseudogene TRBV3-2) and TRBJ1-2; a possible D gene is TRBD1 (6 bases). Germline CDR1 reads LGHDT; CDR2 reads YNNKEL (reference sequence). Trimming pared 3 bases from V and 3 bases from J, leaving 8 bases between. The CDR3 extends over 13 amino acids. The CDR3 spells CASSQDRYYGYTF. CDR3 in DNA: TGTGCCAGCAGCCAGGACAGATACTATGGCTACACCTTC.

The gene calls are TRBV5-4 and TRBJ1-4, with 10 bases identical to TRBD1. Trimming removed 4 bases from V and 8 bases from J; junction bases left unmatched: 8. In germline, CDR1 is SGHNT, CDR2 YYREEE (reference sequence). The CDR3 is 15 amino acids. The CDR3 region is CASSLSGTGVEKLFF. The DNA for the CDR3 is TGTGCCAGCAGCCTCTCCGGGACAGGGGTGGAAAAACTGTTTTTT.

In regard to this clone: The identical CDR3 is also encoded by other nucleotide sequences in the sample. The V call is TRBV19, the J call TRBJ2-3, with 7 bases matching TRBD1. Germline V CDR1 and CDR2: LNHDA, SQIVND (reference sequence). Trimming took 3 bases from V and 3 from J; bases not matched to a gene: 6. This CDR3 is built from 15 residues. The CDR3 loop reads CASSIEGARTDTQYF. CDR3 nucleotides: TGTGCCAGTAGTATCGAGGGGGCTAGAACAGATACGCAGTATTTT. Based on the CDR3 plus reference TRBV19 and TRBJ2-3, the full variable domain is DGGITQSPKYLFRKEGQNVTLSCEQNLNHDAMYWYRQDPGQGLRLIYYSQIVNDFQKGDIAEGYSVSREKKESFPLTVTSAQKNPTAFYLCASSIEGARTDTQYFGPGTRLTVL.